This is a list of T cell receptor beta chains from one sample in a study of Ad26.COV2.S vaccination and SARS-CoV-2 variants. Produced via immunoSEQ multiplex PCR; TCRdb's table is partial and in-frame only. The data show around 300,000 clones, about 87% seen once. Sequenced here: peripheral blood, sampled in a trial of Ad26.COV2.S vaccine versus placebo. The receptors come from a person aged 18-65 years who received the Ad26.COV2.S COVID-19 vaccine or a placebo. The CDR3 runs from the conserved cysteine through the conserved F or W. Each record gives: J gene, V gene, D gene, clone size, CDR3 DNA, CDR3 protein. The D gene is left open where the match is weak. The size entry is marked missing in some rows and otherwise reads once, few, many or a size class.

J: TRBJ2-1
V: TRBV6-2/TRBV6-3
D: NA
size: NA
DNA: TGTGCCAGCAGTCGAGAAAGGACTAATGAGCAGTTCTTC
CDR3: CASSRERTNEQFF

J: TRBJ2-7
V: TRBV6-2/TRBV6-3
D: TRBD1
size: NA
DNA: TGTGCCAGCAGTTATGGGACAGGGGGGTACGAGCAGTACTTC
CDR3: CASSYGTGGYEQYF

J: TRBJ2-7
V: TRBV5-1
D: NA
size: NA
DNA: TGCGCCAGCAGCTTGGCCCAGGCCTACGAGCAGTACTTC
CDR3: CASSLAQAYEQYF

J: TRBJ1-1
V: TRBV6-2/TRBV6-3
D: NA
size: once
DNA: TGTGCCAGCAGTTCCCACAGGGCCGAAGCTTTCTTT
CDR3: CASSSHRAEAFF

J: TRBJ1-1
V: TRBV19
D: NA
size: NA
DNA: TGTGCCAGTAGTCCGTCTCGGCAGACGAACACTGAAGCTTTCTTT
CDR3: CASSPSRQTNTEAFF

J: TRBJ2-7
V: TRBV7-9
D: NA
size: NA
DNA: TGTGCCAGCAGCTTAGTTTACGAGCAGTACTTC
CDR3: CASSLVYEQYF

J: TRBJ2-7
V: TRBV9
D: NA
size: NA
DNA: TGTGCCAGCAGCGTAGATCCAGGTACCTCCTACGAGCAGTACTTC
CDR3: CASSVDPGTSYEQYF

J: TRBJ2-5
V: TRBV11-2
D: TRBD2
size: NA
DNA: TGTGCCAGCAGCCCCCGAGCGGGGGGCGTGGAGACCCAGTACTTC
CDR3: CASSPRAGGVETQYF

J: TRBJ2-4
V: TRBV19
D: NA
size: NA
DNA: TGTGCCAGTAGTTTCTCAGGGGTAGGTGGAAACATTCAGTACTTC
CDR3: CASSFSGVGGNIQYF

J: TRBJ1-3
V: TRBV19
D: NA
size: few
DNA: TGTGCCAGTAGCCCACCCGGAGGTTTAGGAAACACCATATATTTT
CDR3: CASSPPGGLGNTIYF

J: TRBJ1-3
V: TRBV5-8
D: TRBD1
size: NA
DNA: TGTGCCAGCAGCCAACGGACAGGGAGCTCTGGAAACACCATATATTTT
CDR3: CASSQRTGSSGNTIYF

J: TRBJ2-2
V: TRBV7-9
D: NA
size: NA
DNA: TGTGCCCTCAGGGACGCCGGGTTCCCCAACACCGGGGAGCTGTTTTTT
CDR3: CALRDAGFPNTGELFF

J: TRBJ2-1
V: TRBV12-3/TRBV12-4
D: NA
size: NA
DNA: TGTGCCAGCAACCCGAGCTCCTACAATGAGCAGTTCTTC
CDR3: CASNPSSYNEQFF

J: TRBJ2-7
V: TRBV19
D: NA
size: NA
DNA: TGTGCCAGTAGTATACAGGGGCTATTCTCCTACGAGCAGTACTTC
CDR3: CASSIQGLFSYEQYF

J: TRBJ2-5
V: TRBV6-2/TRBV6-3
D: TRBD1
size: NA
DNA: TGTGCCAGCAGTAAACGGGACAGGGGTGCTCGCCAGTACTTC
CDR3: CASSKRDRGARQYF

J: TRBJ2-1
V: TRBV7-2
D: TRBD2
size: NA
DNA: TGTGCCAGCAGCCCCCAGGGACTAGCGGGAGGGAGGGCCTACAATGAGCAGTTCTTC
CDR3: CASSPQGLAGGRAYNEQFF

J: TRBJ1-1
V: TRBV28
D: NA
size: NA
DNA: TGTGCCAGCAGCCCTCAGGAGATTGTAACTGAAGCTTTCTTT
CDR3: CASSPQEIVTEAFF

J: TRBJ1-2
V: TRBV6-6
D: NA
size: NA
DNA: TGTGCCAGCAGTTACTCGCTTGTGGACACGATCTATGGCTACACCTTC
CDR3: CASSYSLVDTIYGYTF

J: TRBJ2-7
V: TRBV7-2
D: TRBD2
size: once
DNA: TGTGCCAGCAGCCCCCGACTAGCGGGCTCCTACGAGCAGTACTTC
CDR3: CASSPRLAGSYEQYF

J: TRBJ1-2
V: TRBV19
D: NA
size: NA
DNA: TGTGCCAGTAGTATGAGGGACGATGGCTACACCTTC
CDR3: CASSMRDDGYTF

J: TRBJ2-3
V: TRBV14
D: NA
size: NA
DNA: TGTGCCAGCAGCCAAAAGTTCCCGCCCGGGAAGAATACAGATACGCAGTATTTT
CDR3: CASSQKFPPGKNTDTQYF

J: TRBJ1-4
V: TRBV5-4
D: TRBD1
size: NA
DNA: TGTGCCAGCAGCTTGGCCGGACAGGGGACGAAACTGTTTTTT
CDR3: CASSLAGQGTKLFF

J: TRBJ2-2
V: TRBV7-6
D: NA
size: NA
DNA: TGTGCCAGCAGCTTAGCCAGGGGCACCGGGGAGCTGTTTTTT
CDR3: CASSLARGTGELFF

J: TRBJ2-7
V: TRBV18
D: NA
size: NA
DNA: TGTGCCAGCTCTTCACGGGGGTTGCCAGGGGGGAACGAGCAGTACTTC
CDR3: CASSSRGLPGGNEQYF

J: TRBJ2-1
V: TRBV24-1
D: TRBD2
size: NA
DNA: TGTGCCACCAGTGACCCCGGGACTAGCGGCAATGAGCAGTTCTTC
CDR3: CATSDPGTSGNEQFF

J: TRBJ2-3
V: TRBV7-7
D: NA
size: NA
DNA: TGTGCTAGCAGCTTAGGTCTAGCCCGCACAGATACGCAGTATTTT
CDR3: CASSLGLARTDTQYF

J: TRBJ2-7
V: TRBV30
D: NA
size: NA
DNA: TGTGCCTGGAGTCCAGGTACTAGCTCCTACGAGCAGTACTTC
CDR3: CAWSPGTSSYEQYF

J: TRBJ1-6
V: TRBV7-3
D: NA
size: NA
DNA: TGTGCCAGCAGCTTACACCCGTCGAGTAATTCACCCCTCCACTTT
CDR3: CASSLHPSSNSPLHF

J: TRBJ2-4
V: TRBV2
D: NA
size: NA
DNA: TGTGCCAGCAGTGCATATGGGGGGGCCAAAAACATTCAGTACTTC
CDR3: CASSAYGGAKNIQYF

J: TRBJ1-2
V: TRBV5-1
D: NA
size: NA
DNA: TGCGCCAGCAGCTCGGGGACGACGAGCTGGGGCTACACCTTC
CDR3: CASSSGTTSWGYTF

J: TRBJ1-5
V: TRBV5-5
D: NA
size: NA
DNA: TGTGCCAGCAGCTTAGGGACACTCACCAATCAGCCCCAGCATTTT
CDR3: CASSLGTLTNQPQHF

J: TRBJ2-5
V: TRBV18
D: NA
size: NA
DNA: TGTGCCAGCTCCCCGCCTAGTGGTACGGAGACCCAGTACTTC
CDR3: CASSPPSGTETQYF

J: TRBJ1-6
V: TRBV9
D: NA
size: NA
DNA: TGTGCCAGCAGCTCCAGCGGAGGGGAAGGCTCACCCCTCCACTTT
CDR3: CASSSSGGEGSPLHF

J: TRBJ1-2
V: TRBV9
D: TRBD1
size: NA
DNA: TGTGCCAGCAGCGTAGGGGCCTCAGGGGGCTATGGCTACACCTTC
CDR3: CASSVGASGGYGYTF

J: TRBJ1-5
V: TRBV19
D: NA
size: NA
DNA: TGTGCCAGTAGTACTAGACAGGTGACGTTTAATCAGCCCCAGCATTTT
CDR3: CASSTRQVTFNQPQHF

J: TRBJ1-3
V: TRBV19
D: NA
size: NA
DNA: TGTGCCAGTAGCTTAGACTCTGGAAACACCATATATTTT
CDR3: CASSLDSGNTIYF

J: TRBJ1-1
V: TRBV28
D: TRBD1
size: NA
DNA: TGTGCCAGCAGATTGACAGGGACGAACACTGAAGCTTTCTTT
CDR3: CASRLTGTNTEAFF

J: TRBJ2-7
V: TRBV7-3
D: TRBD1
size: NA
DNA: TGTGCCAGCAGCACCGGGACAGCATACGAGCAGTACTTC
CDR3: CASSTGTAYEQYF

J: TRBJ2-3
V: TRBV2
D: NA
size: NA
DNA: TGTGCCAGCAGTTTCCAGCGGAACACAGATACGCAGTATTTT
CDR3: CASSFQRNTDTQYF

J: TRBJ1-1
V: TRBV19
D: NA
size: NA
DNA: TGTGCCAGTAGTATCATGGTAAACACTGAAGCTTTCTTT
CDR3: CASSIMVNTEAFF

J: TRBJ2-5
V: TRBV7-6
D: NA
size: NA
DNA: TGTGCCAGCAGCTTAGTTCCGCTGGGGGCGTTTACCCAAGAGACCCAGTACTTC
CDR3: CASSLVPLGAFTQETQYF

J: TRBJ2-2
V: TRBV4-3
D: TRBD1
size: few
DNA: TGCGCCAGCAGCCAAGAAGGACAGGGCACCGGGGAGCTGTTTTTT
CDR3: CASSQEGQGTGELFF

J: TRBJ2-7
V: TRBV18
D: TRBD1
size: NA
DNA: TGTGCCAGCTCACCACTACAGGGGGACGAGCAGTACTTC
CDR3: CASSPLQGDEQYF

J: TRBJ2-7
V: TRBV13
D: TRBD1
size: NA
DNA: TGTGCCAGCAGCCGGGGAGGGGGACAGGGGAGATTTGAGCAGTACTTC
CDR3: CASSRGGGQGRFEQYF

J: TRBJ2-2
V: TRBV9
D: TRBD2
size: NA
DNA: TGTGCCAGCACCGGAGGGAGGGCCCCAACCGGGGAGCTGTTTTTT
CDR3: CASTGGRAPTGELFF

J: TRBJ2-7
V: TRBV7-2
D: NA
size: NA
DNA: TGTGCCAGCAGGGAGGGCGCGGTCCCTTACGAGCAGTACTTC
CDR3: CASREGAVPYEQYF

J: TRBJ2-7
V: TRBV7-2
D: TRBD2
size: NA
DNA: TGTGCCAGCAGCCTCGGGACTACTACTTACGAGCAGTACTTC
CDR3: CASSLGTTTYEQYF